This T cell receptor (beta chain) came from a study of T cell responses to AZD1222 COVID-19 vaccine. Study results and caveats: Spike-specific TCR repertoires showed rising breadth and depth after two AZD1222 doses. Clonal diversity was possibly underestimated, and white British individuals and females predominated among donors.

The protocol was immunoSEQ multiplex PCR, while the TCRdb copy is restricted to in-frame clones and leaves out a portion. The data contain roughly 70,000 clones, around 85% of them singletons. In regard to this clone: Its specificity is not known.

The TCR was taken from an adult in good health. The sequences come from peripheral blood, collected on day 0 of AZD1222 vaccination.

The CDR3 bases are TGTGCCAGCAGCCAAGATACTTACAGCTACGAGCAGTACTTC. This gives the protein CASSQDTYSYEQYF. The rearrangement uses TRBV3-1 (or the pseudogene TRBV3-2) and TRBJ2-7; no clear D. The CDR3 loop spans 14 amino acids. Germline V CDR1 and CDR2: LGHDT, YNNKEL (reference sequence). With 0 bases removed from V and 3 bases from J, the gap between germline ends came to 9 bases.